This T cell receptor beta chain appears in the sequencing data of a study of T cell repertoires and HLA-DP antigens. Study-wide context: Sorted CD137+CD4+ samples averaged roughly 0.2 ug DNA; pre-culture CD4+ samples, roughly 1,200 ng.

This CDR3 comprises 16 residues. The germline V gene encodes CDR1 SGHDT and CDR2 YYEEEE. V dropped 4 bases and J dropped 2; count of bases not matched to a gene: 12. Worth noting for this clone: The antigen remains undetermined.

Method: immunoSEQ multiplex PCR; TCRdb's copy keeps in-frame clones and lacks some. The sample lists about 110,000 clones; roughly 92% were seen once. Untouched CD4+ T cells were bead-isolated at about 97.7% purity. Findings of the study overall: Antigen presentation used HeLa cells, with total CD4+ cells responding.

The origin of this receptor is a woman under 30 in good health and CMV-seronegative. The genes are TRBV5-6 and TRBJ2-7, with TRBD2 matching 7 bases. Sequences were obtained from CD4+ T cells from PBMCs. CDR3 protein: CASSRLGPSGPYEQYF. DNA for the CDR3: TGTGCCAGCAGCCGATTGGGGCCTAGCGGACCCTACGAGCAGTACTTC.